Only a few counts were recorded for the clone carrying this TCR beta chain. The target antigen is unknown. The CDR3 covers 15 residues. Germline CDR1 reads KGHDR; CDR2 reads SFDVKD. Trimming took off 2 bases at V and 4 bases at J, with 12 bases between the two ends. Amplification of TCR beta CDR3 regions used RNA as the template. Researchers ran a first-round RT-PCR on the TCR CDR3 using the HTBI primer set. TCRdb fed the multiplex PCR reads into MiXCR, producing one record per CDR3 protein. Of under 600,000 distinct CDR3 sequences listed, more than 15% are singletons. Any patient presenting with uncontrolled infection, other autoimmune disease, pregnancy or lactation was left out. Used for diagnoses were clinical symptoms, serum thyroxine and TRAb, thyroid ultrasound and orbital computed tomography. The source of the sample is a study of T cells in Graves' hyperthyroidism and ophthalmopathy. At the level of the study: Once the initial diagnosis was made, peripheral blood was obtained before any treatment. Study-level points and caveats: Appearing also in blood were most of the thyroid clonotypes expanded above 0.001.

The rearrangement links TRBV24-1 to TRBJ2-3; TRBD1 is a possible D gene (6 bases). The sequencing sample was made of blood. The clonotype was recovered from a woman in her thirties or forties with Graves' ophthalmopathy. CDR3 DNA sequence: TGTGCCACCAGTGATTACAGGGATTTCGCAGATACGCAGTATTTT. Translated: CATSDYRDFADTQYF.